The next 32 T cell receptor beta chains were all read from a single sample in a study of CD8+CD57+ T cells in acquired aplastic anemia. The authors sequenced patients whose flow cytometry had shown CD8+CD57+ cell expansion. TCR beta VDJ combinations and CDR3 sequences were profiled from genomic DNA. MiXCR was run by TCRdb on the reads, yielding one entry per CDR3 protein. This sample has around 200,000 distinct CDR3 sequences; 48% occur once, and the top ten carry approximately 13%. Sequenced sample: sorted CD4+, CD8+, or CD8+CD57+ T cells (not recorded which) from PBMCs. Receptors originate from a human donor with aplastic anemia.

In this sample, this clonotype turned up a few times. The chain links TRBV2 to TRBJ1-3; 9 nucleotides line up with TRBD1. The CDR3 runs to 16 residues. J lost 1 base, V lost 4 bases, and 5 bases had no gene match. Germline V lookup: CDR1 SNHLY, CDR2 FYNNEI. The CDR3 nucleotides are TGTGCCAGCAGTGGCCCGACAGGGGGTTCTGGAAACACCATATATTTT. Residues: CASSGPTGGSGNTIYF.

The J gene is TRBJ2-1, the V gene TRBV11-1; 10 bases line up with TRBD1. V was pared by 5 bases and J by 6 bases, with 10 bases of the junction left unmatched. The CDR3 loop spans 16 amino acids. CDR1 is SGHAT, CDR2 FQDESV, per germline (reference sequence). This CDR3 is CASSQMTGGAANEQFF. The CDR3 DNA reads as TGTGCCAGCAGCCAGATGACAGGGGGCGCCGCCAATGAGCAGTTCTTC.

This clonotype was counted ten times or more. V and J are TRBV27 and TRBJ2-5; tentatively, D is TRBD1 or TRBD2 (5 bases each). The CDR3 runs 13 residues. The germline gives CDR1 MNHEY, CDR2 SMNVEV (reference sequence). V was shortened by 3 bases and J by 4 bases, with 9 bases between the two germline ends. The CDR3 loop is CASSFTGTETQYF. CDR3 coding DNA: TGTGCCAGCAGTTTCACGGGGACAGAGACCCAGTACTTC.

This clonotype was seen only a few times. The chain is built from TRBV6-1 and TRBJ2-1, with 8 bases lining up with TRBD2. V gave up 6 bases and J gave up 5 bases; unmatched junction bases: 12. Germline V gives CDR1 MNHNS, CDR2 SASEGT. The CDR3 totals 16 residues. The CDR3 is CASRAFGGGLNNEQFF. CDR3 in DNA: TGTGCCAGCAGGGCTTTTGGCGGGGGGCTCAACAATGAGCAGTTCTTC.

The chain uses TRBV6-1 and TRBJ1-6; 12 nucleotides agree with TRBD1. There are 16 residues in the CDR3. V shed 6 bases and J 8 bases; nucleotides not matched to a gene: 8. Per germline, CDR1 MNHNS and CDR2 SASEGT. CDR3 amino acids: CASSSGTGGMYSPLHF. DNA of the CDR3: TGTGCCAGCAGCTCCGGGACAGGGGGCATGTATTCACCCCTCCACTTT.

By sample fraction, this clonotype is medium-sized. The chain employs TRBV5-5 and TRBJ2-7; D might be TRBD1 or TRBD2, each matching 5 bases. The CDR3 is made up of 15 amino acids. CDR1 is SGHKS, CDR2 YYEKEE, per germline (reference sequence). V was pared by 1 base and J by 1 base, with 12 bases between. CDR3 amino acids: CASSLSGTDSYEQYF. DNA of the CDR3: TGTGCCAGCAGCTTGTCGGGGACGGATTCCTACGAGCAGTACTTC.

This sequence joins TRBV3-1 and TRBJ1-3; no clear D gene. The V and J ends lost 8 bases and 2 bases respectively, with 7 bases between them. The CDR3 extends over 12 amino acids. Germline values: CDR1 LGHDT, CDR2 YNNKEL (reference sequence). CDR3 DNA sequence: TGTGCCAGCGAGGGCACTGGAAACACCATATATTTT. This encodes CASEGTGNTIYF.

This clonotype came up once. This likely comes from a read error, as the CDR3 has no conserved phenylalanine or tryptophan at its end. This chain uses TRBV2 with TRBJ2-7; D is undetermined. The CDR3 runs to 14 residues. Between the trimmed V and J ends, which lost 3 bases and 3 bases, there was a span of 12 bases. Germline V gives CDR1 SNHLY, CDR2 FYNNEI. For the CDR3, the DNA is TGTGCCAGCAGTGAGGGGTGGATTTTCTACGAGCAGTACCTC. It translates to CASSEGWIFYEQYL.

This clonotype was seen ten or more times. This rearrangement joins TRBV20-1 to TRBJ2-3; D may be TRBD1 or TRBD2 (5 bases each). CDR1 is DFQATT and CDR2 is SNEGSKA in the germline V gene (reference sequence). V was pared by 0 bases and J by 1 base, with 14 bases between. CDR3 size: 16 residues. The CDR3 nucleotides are TGCAGTGCTAGAGATCCGGGGCAGGGACGCACAGATACGCAGTATTTT. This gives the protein CSARDPGQGRTDTQYF.

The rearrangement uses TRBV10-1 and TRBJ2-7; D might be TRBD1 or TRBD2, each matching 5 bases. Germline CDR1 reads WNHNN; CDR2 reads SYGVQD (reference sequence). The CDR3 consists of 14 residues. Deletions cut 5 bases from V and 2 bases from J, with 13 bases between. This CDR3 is CASSYGDGPYEQYF. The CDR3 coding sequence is TGCGCCAGCAGTTACGGGGACGGGCCCTACGAGCAGTACTTC.

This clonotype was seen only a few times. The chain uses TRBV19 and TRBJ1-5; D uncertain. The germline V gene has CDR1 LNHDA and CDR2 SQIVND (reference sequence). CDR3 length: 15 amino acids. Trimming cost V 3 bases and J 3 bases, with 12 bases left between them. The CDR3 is CASSMDASNNQPQHF. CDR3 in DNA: TGTGCCAGTAGTATGGACGCTTCGAACAATCAGCCCCAGCATTTT. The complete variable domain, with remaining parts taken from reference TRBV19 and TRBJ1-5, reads DGGITQSPKYLFRKEGQNVTLSCEQNLNHDAMYWYRQDPGQGLRLIYYSQIVNDFQKGDIAEGYSVSREKKESFPLTVTSAQKNPTAFYLCASSMDASNNQPQHFGDGTRLSIL.

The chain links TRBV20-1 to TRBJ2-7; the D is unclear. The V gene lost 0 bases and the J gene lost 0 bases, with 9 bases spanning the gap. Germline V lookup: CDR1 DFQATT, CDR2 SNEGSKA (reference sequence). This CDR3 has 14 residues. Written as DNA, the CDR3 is TGCAGTGCTAGAGATTTCACTGGCTCCTACGAGCAGTACTTC. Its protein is CSARDFTGSYEQYF.

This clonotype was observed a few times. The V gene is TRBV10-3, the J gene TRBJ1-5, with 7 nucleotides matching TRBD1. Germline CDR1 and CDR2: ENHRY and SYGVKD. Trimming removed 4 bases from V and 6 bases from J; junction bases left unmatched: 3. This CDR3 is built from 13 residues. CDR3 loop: CAISGTGGQPQHF. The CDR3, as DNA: TGTGCCATCAGTGGGACAGGAGGTCAGCCCCAGCATTTT.

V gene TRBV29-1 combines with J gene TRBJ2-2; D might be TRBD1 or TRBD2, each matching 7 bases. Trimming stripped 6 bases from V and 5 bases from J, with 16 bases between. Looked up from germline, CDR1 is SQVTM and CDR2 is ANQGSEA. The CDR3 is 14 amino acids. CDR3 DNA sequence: TGCAGCGTCGGGGGGCAGGGGGTAACCGGGGAGCTGTTTTTT. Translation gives CSVGGQGVTGELFF.

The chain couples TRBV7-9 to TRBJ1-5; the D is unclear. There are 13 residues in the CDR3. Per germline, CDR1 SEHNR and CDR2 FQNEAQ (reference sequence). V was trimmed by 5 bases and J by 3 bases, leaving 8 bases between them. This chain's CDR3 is CASSRWSNQPQHF. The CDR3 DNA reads TGTGCCAGCAGCCGTTGGTCCAATCAGCCCCAGCATTTT.

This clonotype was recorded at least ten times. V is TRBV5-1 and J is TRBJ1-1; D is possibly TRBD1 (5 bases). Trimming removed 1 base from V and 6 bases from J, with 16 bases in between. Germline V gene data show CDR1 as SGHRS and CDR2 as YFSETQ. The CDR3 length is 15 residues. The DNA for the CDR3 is TGCGCCAGCAGCTTGAGCCAGGGCGGTTTTGCTGAAGCTTTCTTT. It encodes CASSLSQGGFAEAFF.

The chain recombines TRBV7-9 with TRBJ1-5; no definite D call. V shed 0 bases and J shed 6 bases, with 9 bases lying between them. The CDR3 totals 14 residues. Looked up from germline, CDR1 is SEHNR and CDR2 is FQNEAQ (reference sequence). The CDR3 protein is CASSLADGPQPQHF. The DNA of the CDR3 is TGTGCCAGCAGCTTAGCGGACGGGCCTCAGCCCCAGCATTTT.

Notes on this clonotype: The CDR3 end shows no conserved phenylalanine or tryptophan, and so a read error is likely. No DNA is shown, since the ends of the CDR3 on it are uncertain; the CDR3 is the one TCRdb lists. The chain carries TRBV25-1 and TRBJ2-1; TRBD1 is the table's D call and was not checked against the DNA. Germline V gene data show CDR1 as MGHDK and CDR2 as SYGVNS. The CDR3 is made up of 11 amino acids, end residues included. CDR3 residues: CASSGYRAKFS.

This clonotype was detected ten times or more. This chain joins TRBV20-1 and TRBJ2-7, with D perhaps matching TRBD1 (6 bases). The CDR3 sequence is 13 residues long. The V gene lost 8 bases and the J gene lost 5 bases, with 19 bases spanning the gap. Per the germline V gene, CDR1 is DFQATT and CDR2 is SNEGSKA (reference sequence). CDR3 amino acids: CSPNPTGLHEQYF. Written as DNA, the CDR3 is TGCAGTCCTAACCCCACAGGGTTGCACGAGCAGTACTTC.

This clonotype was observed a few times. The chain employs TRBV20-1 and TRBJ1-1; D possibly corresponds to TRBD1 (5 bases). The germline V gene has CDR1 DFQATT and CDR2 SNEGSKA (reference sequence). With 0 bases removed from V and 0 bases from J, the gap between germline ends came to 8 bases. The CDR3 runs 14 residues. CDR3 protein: CSAREGRVNTEAFF. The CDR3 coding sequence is TGCAGTGCTAGAGAGGGCAGGGTGAACACTGAAGCTTTCTTT.

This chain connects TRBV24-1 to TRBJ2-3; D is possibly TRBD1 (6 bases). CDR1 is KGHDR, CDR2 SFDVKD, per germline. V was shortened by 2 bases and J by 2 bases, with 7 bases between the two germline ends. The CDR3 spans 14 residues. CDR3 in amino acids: CATSDWTDTDTQYF. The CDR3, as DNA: TGTGCCACCAGTGATTGGACAGACACAGATACGCAGTATTTT.

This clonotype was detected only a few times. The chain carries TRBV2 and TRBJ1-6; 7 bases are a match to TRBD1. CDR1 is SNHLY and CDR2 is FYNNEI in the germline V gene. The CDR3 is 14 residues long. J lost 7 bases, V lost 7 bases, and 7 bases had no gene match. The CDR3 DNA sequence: TGTGCCAGCATCCCAGAGACAGGGAATTCACCCCTCCACTTT. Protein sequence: CASIPETGNSPLHF. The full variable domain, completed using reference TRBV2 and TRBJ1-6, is EPEVTQTPSHQVTQMGQEVILRCVPISNHLYFYWYRQILGQKVEFLVSFYNNEISEKSEIFDDQFSVERPDGSNFTLKIRSTKLEDSAMYFCASIPETGNSPLHFGNGTRLTVT.

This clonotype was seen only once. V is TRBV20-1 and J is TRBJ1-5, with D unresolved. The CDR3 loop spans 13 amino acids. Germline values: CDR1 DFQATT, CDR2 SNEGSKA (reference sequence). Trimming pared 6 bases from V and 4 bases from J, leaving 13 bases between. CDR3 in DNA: TGCAGTGCGGTCGAAGGGTTAAATCAGCCCCAGCATTTT. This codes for CSAVEGLNQPQHF.

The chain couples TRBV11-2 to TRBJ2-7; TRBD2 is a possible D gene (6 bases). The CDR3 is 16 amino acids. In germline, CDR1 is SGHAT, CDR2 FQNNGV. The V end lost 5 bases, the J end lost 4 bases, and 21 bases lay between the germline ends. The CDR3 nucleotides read TGTGCCAGCAGCGGCTTAGCGGTCAGGGTGCAGTACGAGCAGTACTTC. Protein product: CASSGLAVRVQYEQYF.

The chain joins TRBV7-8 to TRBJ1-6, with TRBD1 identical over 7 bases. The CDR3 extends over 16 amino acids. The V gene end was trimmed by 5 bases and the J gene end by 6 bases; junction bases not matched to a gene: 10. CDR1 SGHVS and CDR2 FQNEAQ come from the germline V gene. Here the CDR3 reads CASSRSRDSSNSPLHF. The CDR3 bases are TGTGCCAGCAGCCGTTCCCGGGACAGCAGTAATTCACCCCTCCACTTT. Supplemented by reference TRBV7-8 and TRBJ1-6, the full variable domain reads GAGVSQSPRYKVAKRGQDVALRCDPISGHVSLFWYQQALGQGPEFLTYFQNEAQLDKSGLPSDRFFAERPEGSVSTLKIQRTQQEDSAVYLCASSRSRDSSNSPLHFGNGTRLTVT.

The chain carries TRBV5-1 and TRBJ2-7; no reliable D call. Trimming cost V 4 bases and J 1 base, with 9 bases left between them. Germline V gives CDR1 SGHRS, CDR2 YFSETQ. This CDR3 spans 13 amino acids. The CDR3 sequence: CASSPDTSYEQYF. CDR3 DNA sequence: TGCGCCAGCAGCCCTGACACGTCCTACGAGCAGTACTTC.

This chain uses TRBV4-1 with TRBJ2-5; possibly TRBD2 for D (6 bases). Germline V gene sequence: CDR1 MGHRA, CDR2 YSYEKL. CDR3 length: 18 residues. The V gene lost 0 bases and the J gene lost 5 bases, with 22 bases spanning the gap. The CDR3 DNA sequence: TGCGCCAGCAGCCAAGACCTGGAGCGGGCAAGGGAAGGGGAGACCCAGTACTTC. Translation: CASSQDLERAREGETQYF.

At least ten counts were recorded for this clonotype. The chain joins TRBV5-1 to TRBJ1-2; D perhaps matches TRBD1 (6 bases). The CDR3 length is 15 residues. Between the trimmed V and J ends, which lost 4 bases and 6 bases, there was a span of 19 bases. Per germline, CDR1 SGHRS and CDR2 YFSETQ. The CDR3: CASSPEGGLGNGYTF. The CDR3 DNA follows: TGCGCCAGCAGCCCCGAAGGGGGACTGGGTAATGGCTACACCTTC.

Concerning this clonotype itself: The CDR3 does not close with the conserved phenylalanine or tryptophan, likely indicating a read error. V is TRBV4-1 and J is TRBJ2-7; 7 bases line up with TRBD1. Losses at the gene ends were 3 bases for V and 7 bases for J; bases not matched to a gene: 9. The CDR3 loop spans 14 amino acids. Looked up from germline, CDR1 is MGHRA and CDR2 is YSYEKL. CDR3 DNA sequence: TGCGCCAGCAGCCACCCCGGGACAGACCAGGAGCAGTACCTC. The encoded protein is CASSHPGTDQEQYL.

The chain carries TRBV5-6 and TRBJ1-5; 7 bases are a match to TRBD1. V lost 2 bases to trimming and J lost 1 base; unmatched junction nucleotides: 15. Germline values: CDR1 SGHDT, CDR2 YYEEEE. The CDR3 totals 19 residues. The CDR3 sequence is CASSLARDSLSGSNQPQHF. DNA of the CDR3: TGTGCCAGCAGCTTAGCGCGGGACAGTCTATCTGGGAGCAATCAGCCCCAGCATTTT.

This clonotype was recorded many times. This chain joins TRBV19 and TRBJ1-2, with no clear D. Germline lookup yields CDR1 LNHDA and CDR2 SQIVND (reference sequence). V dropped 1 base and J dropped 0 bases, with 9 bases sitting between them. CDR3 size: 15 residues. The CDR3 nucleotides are TGTGCCAGTAGTATAGGGGCGGAAACTAACTATGGCTACACCTTC. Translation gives CASSIGAETNYGYTF.

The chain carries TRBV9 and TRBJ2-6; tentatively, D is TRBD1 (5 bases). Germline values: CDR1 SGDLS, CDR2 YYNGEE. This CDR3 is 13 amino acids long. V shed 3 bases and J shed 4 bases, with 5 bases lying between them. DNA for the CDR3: TGTGCCAGCAGCGGACAGGGGGCCAACGTCCTGACTTTC. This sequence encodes CASSGQGANVLTF.